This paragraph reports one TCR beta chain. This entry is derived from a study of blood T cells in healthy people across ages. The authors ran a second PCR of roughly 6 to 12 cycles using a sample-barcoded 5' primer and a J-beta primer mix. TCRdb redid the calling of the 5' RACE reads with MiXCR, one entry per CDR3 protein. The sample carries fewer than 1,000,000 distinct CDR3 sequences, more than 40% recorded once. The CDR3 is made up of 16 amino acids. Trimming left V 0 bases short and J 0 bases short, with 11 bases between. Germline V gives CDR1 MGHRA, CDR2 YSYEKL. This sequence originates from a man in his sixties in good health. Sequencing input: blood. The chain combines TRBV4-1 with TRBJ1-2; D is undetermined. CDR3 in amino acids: CASSQDFTVSNYGYTF. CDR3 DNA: TGCGCCAGCAGCCAAGATTTCACAGTATCTAACTATGGCTACACCTTC.